This TCR beta chain appears in the sequencing data of a study of CD8+ T cells in alopecia areata. Following extraction, RNA underwent reverse transcription to cDNA, which served as the sequencing template. Some clones are missing from TCRdb's copy, which holds only in-frame ones; the method was immunoSEQ multiplex PCR. The sample has approximately 99,000 clones, approximately 59% seen once; the top ten hold around 20%. Whole-study results and caveats: An increase in clonality over normal scalp was evident in lesional scalp, especially alopecia totalis/universalis.

Worth noting for this clone: Its antigen is as yet unknown.

Material for sequencing was CD8+ T cells sorted from blood. The sequence derives from a human donor in good health.

The CDR3 DNA sequence: TGCAGCGTTGAAGATCTGGAGAACACTGAAGCTTTCTTT. Translated: CSVEDLENTEAFF. V gene TRBV29-1 combines with J gene TRBJ1-1; D is undetermined. Germline V gene lookup returns CDR1 SQVTM and CDR2 ANQGSEA. With 0 bases removed from V and 1 base from J, the gap between germline ends came to 6 bases. The CDR3 totals 13 residues. The variable domain in full, completed from reference TRBV29-1 and TRBJ1-1, reads SAVISQKPSRDICQRGTSLTIQCQVDSQVTMMFWYRQQPGQSLTLIATANQGSEATYESGFVIDKFPISRPNLTFSTLTVSNMSPEDSSIYLCSVEDLENTEAFFGQGTRLTVV.